Sequencing of this T cell receptor beta chain was carried out in a study of blood T cell repertoires in COVID-19. Background on the study: Spain, Italy and the United States supplied samples that represented acute and convalescent COVID-19.

The table came from immunoSEQ multiplex PCR; TCRdb's copy has only in-frame clones and leaves some out. Of about 330,000 clones listed, roughly 90% were seen once; the top ten hold approximately 17%. Recovered participants had two consecutive negative NP/OP PCR tests, healthcare professional clearance, or symptom resolution. Germline V gene data show CDR1 as SGDLS and CDR2 as YYNGEE. This CDR3 region has 15 residues. V dropped 4 bases and J dropped 10; count of bases not matched to a gene: 9. Sequencing used PBMCs or T cells enriched from blood (not recorded which). The sequence was obtained from a woman between 25 and 40 years old who had recovered from COVID-19. This rearrangement joins TRBV9 to TRBJ2-1, with 12 bases matching TRBD1. The CDR3 DNA follows: TGTGCCAGCAGCCTTGGGGACAGGGGGCGGTTGGAGCAGTTCTTC. Translation: CASSLGDRGRLEQFF.